The entry below gives a single TCR beta chain sequence along with its context. Its antigen is unknown. Preparation of the TCRbeta library involved a method that used unique molecular identifiers. TCRdb recomputed calls from the PCR reads with MiXCR, one row per CDR3 protein. Here the sample spans fewer than 250,000 distinct CDR3 sequences, around a sixth being singletons. The entry originates in a study of T-cell reconstitution after alpha-beta-depleted transplantation in children. V gave up 4 bases and J gave up 5 bases; unmatched junction bases: 13. The CDR3 has 16 residues. Notes on the study in general: For some patients, TCRbeta diversity was high at day 60 because of recipient T cells and thymic progenitors that survived. The main origin of T-cell counts and diversity one year after transplant was newly produced T cells.

Here the sequenced sample was PBMCs, mostly from graft donor cells, taken 360 days after TCRalphabeta/CD19-depleted stem cell transplant. This sequence joins TRBV12-3 or TRBV12-4 and TRBJ2-5; 7 nucleotides align to TRBD1. This clonotype was obtained from a male patient between 2 and 10 years old who had a stem cell transplant for acute lymphoblastic leukemia, so the T cells may come from the graft donor. The CDR3 region is CASSYPLTGSGETQYF. CDR3 in DNA: TGTGCCAGCAGTTACCCTTTGACAGGGTCCGGGGAGACCCAGTACTTC.